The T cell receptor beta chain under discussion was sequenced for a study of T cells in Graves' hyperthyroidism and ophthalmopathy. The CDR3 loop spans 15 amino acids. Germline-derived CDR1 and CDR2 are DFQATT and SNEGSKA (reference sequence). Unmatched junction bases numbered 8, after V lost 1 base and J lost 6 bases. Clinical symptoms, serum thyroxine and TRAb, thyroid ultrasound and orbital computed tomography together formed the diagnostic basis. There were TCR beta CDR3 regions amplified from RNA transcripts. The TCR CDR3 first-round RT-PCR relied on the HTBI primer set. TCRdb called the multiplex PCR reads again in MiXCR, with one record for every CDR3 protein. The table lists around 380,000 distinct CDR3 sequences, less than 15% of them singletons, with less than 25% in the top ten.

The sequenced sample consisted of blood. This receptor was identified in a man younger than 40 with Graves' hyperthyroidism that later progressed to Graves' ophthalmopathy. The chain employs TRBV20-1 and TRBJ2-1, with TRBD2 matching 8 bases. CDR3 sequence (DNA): TGCAGTGCTAGAGCGTTAGCGGGGACCATCAATGAGCAGTTCTTC. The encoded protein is CSARALAGTINEQFF.